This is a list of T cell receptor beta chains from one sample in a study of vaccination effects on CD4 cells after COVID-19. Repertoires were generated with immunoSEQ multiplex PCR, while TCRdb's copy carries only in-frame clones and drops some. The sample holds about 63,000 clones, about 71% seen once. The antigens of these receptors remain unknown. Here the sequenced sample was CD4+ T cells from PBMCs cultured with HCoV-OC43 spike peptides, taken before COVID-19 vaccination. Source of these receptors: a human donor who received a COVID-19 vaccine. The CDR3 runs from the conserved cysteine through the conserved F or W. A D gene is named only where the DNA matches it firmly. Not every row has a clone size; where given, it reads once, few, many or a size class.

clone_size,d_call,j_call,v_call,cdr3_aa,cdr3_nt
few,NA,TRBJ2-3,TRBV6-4,CASTPYSLAVARGDTQYF,TGTGCCAGCACCCCCTATTCCCTGGCCGTCGCTAGAGGAGATACGCAGTATTTT
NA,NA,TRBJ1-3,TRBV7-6,CASSLAQGSGNTIYF,TGTGCCAGCAGCTTAGCCCAGGGCAGTGGAAACACCATATATTTT
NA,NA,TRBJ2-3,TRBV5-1,CASSSPTGTQYF,TGCGCCAGCAGCTCCCCTACGGGTACGCAGTATTTT
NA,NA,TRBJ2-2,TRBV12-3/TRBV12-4,CASSKGGELFF,TGTGCCAGCAGCAAGGGCGGGGAGCTGTTTTTT
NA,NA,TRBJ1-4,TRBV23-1,CASSQSREGATNEKLFF,TGCGCCAGCAGTCAATCGAGAGAGGGAGCAACTAATGAAAAACTGTTTTTT
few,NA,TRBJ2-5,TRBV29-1,CSVDRKETQYF,TGCAGCGTCGACAGGAAGGAGACCCAGTACTTC
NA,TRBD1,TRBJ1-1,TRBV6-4,CASRLTGFTEAFF,TGTGCCAGCCGATTGACAGGGTTCACTGAAGCTTTCTTT
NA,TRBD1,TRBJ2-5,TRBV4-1,CASSRRQGTAPETQYF,TGCGCCAGCAGCCGGCGACAAGGGACAGCTCCAGAGACCCAGTACTTC
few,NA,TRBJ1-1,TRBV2,CASSGRGKGRLEAFF,TGTGCCAGCAGTGGGAGGGGCAAGGGGCGACTTGAAGCTTTCTTT
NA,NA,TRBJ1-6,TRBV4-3,CASSQVLYSNSPLHF,TGCGCCAGCAGCCAAGTTCTGTACAGTAATTCACCCCTCCACTTT
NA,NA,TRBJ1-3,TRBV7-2,CASSLGDVSGNTIYF,TGTGCCAGCAGCTTAGGAGACGTCTCTGGAAACACCATATATTTT
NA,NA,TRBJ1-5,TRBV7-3,CASSLGGGGNQPQHF,TGTGCCAGCAGCTTAGGGGGTGGAGGCAATCAGCCCCAGCATTTT
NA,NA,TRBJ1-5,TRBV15,CATSREGQPDQPQHF,TGTGCCACCAGCAGAGAAGGGCAGCCCGATCAGCCCCAGCATTTT
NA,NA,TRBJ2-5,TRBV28,CASSLLGVRETQYF,TGTGCCAGCAGTTTATTGGGCGTACGGGAGACCCAGTACTTC
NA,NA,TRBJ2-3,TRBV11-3,CASSSRSSSDTQYF,TGTGCCAGCAGCTCCAGATCTAGCTCAGATACGCAGTATTTT
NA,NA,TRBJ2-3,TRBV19,CASTHGGTDTQYF,TGTGCCTCCACCCACGGGGGAACAGATACGCAGTATTTT
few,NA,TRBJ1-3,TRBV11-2,CASSLGAGNTIYF,TGTGCCAGCAGCTTAGGGGCTGGAAACACCATATATTTT
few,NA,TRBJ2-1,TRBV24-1,CATSDAYGEQFF,TGTGCCACCAGTGATGCCTATGGAGAGCAGTTCTTC
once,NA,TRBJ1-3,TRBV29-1,CSVYKQGPGNTIYF,TGCAGCGTTTACAAACAGGGTCCTGGAAACACCATATATTTT
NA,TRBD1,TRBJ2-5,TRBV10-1,CASSRDREETQYF,TGCGCCAGCAGCCGGGACAGGGAAGAGACCCAGTACTTC
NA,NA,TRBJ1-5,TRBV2,CASSLQSNQPQHF,TGTGCCAGCAGTTTGCAAAGCAATCAGCCCCAGCATTTT
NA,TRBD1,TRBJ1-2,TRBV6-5,CASSRQGSNYGYTF,TGTGCCAGCAGTAGACAGGGGTCGAATTATGGCTACACCTTC
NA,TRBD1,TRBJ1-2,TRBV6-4,CASSDWDRGRANYGYTF,TGTGCCAGCAGTGATTGGGACAGGGGGAGAGCTAACTATGGCTACACCTTC
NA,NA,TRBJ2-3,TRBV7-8,CASLLGIGPGDTQYF,TGTGCCAGCCTTTTAGGGATCGGCCCCGGAGATACGCAGTATTTT
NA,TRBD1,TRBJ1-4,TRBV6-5,CASPVRGTTNEKLFF,TGTGCCAGCCCCGTCAGGGGGACAACTAATGAAAAACTGTTTTTT
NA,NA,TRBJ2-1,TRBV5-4,CASRPDLGPGEQFF,TGTGCCAGCAGACCCGACTTGGGGCCGGGGGAGCAGTTCTTC
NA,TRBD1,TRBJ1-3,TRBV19,CASSSLTGTGPPSSGNTIYF,TGTGCCAGTAGTTCATTAACCGGGACAGGTCCCCCGAGCTCTGGAAACACCATATATTTT
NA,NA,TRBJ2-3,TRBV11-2,CASSPPGPYTDTQYF,TGTGCCAGCAGCCCACCGGGACCTTACACAGATACGCAGTATTTT
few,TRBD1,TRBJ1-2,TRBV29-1,CSVAQGARDYGYTF,TGCAGCGTTGCACAGGGGGCGCGAGATTATGGCTACACCTTC
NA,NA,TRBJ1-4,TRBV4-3,CASSQKHGPRIEKLFF,TGCGCCAGCAGCCAAAAACACGGCCCTAGGATTGAAAAACTGTTTTTT
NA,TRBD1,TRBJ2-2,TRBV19,CASSPDRELPGELFF,TGTGCCAGTAGTCCCGACAGGGAGCTACCCGGGGAGCTGTTTTTT
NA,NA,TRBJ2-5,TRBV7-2,CASSFVRGEETQYF,TGTGCCAGCAGCTTTGTAAGGGGAGAAGAGACCCAGTACTTC
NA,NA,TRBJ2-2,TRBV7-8,CASSLDHRALNTGELFF,TGTGCCAGCAGCTTAGACCACAGGGCCTTAAACACCGGGGAGCTGTTTTTT
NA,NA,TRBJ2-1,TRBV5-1,CASSVQDFYNEQFF,TGCGCCAGCAGTGTTCAGGACTTCTACAATGAGCAGTTCTTC
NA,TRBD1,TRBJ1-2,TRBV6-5,CASTGGLNYGYTF,TGTGCCAGCACAGGGGGACTTAACTATGGCTACACCTTC
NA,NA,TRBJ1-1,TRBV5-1,CASSYLGNTEAFF,TGCGCCAGCAGCTACCTGGGGAACACTGAAGCTTTCTTT
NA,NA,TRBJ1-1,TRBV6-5,CASSRNGRPNTEAFF,TGTGCCAGCAGTAGGAACGGTAGACCTAACACTGAAGCTTTCTTT
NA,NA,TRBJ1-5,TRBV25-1,CASSKGGAQPQHF,TGTGCCAGCAGTAAAGGGGGTGCTCAGCCCCAGCATTTT
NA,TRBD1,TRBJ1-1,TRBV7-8,CASSLRDRGLGTEAFF,TGTGCCAGCAGCTTAAGGGACAGGGGGCTGGGTACTGAAGCTTTCTTT
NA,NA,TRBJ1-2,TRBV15,CATSRGGNNYGYTF,TGTGCCACCAGCAGGGGGGGTAACAACTATGGCTACACCTTC